The rows below give T cell receptor beta chains drawn from one sample of a study of CD8+ T cells in alopecia areata. Only in-frame clones appear in the TCRdb table, and some are missing; sequencing was by immunoSEQ multiplex PCR. The sample consists of several thousand clones, around three fifths of them appearing once. The source material was skin, sampled at week 0. These receptors were obtained from a human donor with alopecia areata. The conserved cysteine and the conserved F or W are not part of the CDR3 here. The D gene is left open where the match is weak.

v_gene: TRBV4-2
d_gene: .
CDR3aa: ASSQEVVGPTNEKLF

v_gene: TRBV30
d_gene: .
CDR3aa: AWTLRSGYTYEQY

v_gene: TRBV11-2
d_gene: .
CDR3aa: ASSLDGDGSPLH

v_gene: TRBV29-1
d_gene: .
CDR3aa: SVEGGIAEAF

v_gene: TRBV4-2
d_gene: .
CDR3aa: ASSQKQAFQETQY

v_gene: TRBV19
d_gene: TRBD2
CDR3aa: ASSMEVWGGQETQY

v_gene: TRBV29-1
d_gene: .
CDR3aa: SVEQGSEEQY

v_gene: TRBV4-2
d_gene: TRBD2
CDR3aa: ASSQSVLAVYNEQF

v_gene: TRBV5-1
d_gene: .
CDR3aa: ASKPQGNGQETQY

v_gene: TRBV27
d_gene: .
CDR3aa: ASSSRVSYEQY

v_gene: TRBV27
d_gene: .
CDR3aa: ASSLLGNTEAF

v_gene: TRBV6-5
d_gene: .
CDR3aa: ASRNNLNYGYT

v_gene: TRBV9
d_gene: .
CDR3aa: ASSLAGRTDTQY

v_gene: TRBV14
d_gene: .
CDR3aa: ASSVRANYGYT

v_gene: TRBV2
d_gene: TRBD1
CDR3aa: ASSVTGQGDEKLF

v_gene: TRBV6-6
d_gene: .
CDR3aa: ASSLSLSGANVLT

v_gene: TRBV7-9
d_gene: .
CDR3aa: ASSPHVRGANTGELF

v_gene: TRBV5-5
d_gene: .
CDR3aa: ASSSIGDTYLYEQY

v_gene: TRBV5-1
d_gene: .
CDR3aa: ASSLGLQETQY

v_gene: TRBV4-2
d_gene: TRBD2
CDR3aa: ASSRVPGLAASEQY

v_gene: TRBV27
d_gene: .
CDR3aa: ASSSRLDVAGELF

v_gene: TRBV6-6
d_gene: .
CDR3aa: ASFANDGELF

v_gene: TRBV28
d_gene: TRBD1
CDR3aa: ASSPLGGGQGTDTQY

v_gene: TRBV27
d_gene: .
CDR3aa: ASSLRGGASDTQY

v_gene: TRBV9
d_gene: .
CDR3aa: ASSALRDEQF

v_gene: TRBV5-1
d_gene: .
CDR3aa: ASSLDHEQY

v_gene: TRBV15
d_gene: .
CDR3aa: ATSESSSYEQY

v_gene: TRBV10-3
d_gene: .
CDR3aa: AISEGDRTDTQY

v_gene: TRBV6-5
d_gene: .
CDR3aa: ASSGPRGFNIQY

v_gene: TRBV30
d_gene: .
CDR3aa: AVKEGVNTGELF

v_gene: TRBV5-1
d_gene: .
CDR3aa: ASSLDARGENSPLH

v_gene: TRBV29-1
d_gene: TRBD2
CDR3aa: SGLLAGLFSYEQY

v_gene: TRBV7-9
d_gene: .
CDR3aa: ASIFPGGAPGGDEQY

v_gene: TRBV7-2
d_gene: TRBD2
CDR3aa: ASSILAGGYNEQF

v_gene: TRBV11-3
d_gene: TRBD2
CDR3aa: ASSSRLASGTDTQY

v_gene: TRBV25-1
d_gene: TRBD1
CDR3aa: VSSETGGLAGNTIY

v_gene: TRBV4-1
d_gene: .
CDR3aa: ASSRDGLDYGYT

v_gene: TRBV19
d_gene: .
CDR3aa: APGGFDRAGANVLT

v_gene: TRBV7-2
d_gene: TRBD2
CDR3aa: ASSLSSGRGNEQF

v_gene: TRBV7-2
d_gene: .
CDR3aa: ASSLTAWAADTQY

v_gene: TRBV27
d_gene: TRBD1
CDR3aa: ASSFPGQGVYEQY

v_gene: TRBV27
d_gene: TRBD2
CDR3aa: ATRLAYEQF

v_gene: TRBV11-2
d_gene: TRBD1
CDR3aa: ASSKMGQGGDEQF

v_gene: TRBV7-2
d_gene: .
CDR3aa: ASSPFGRTETQY

v_gene: TRBV18
d_gene: TRBD1
CDR3aa: ASSPALGQGVYEQY

v_gene: TRBV7-6
d_gene: .
CDR3aa: ASNIHQGPGYEQY